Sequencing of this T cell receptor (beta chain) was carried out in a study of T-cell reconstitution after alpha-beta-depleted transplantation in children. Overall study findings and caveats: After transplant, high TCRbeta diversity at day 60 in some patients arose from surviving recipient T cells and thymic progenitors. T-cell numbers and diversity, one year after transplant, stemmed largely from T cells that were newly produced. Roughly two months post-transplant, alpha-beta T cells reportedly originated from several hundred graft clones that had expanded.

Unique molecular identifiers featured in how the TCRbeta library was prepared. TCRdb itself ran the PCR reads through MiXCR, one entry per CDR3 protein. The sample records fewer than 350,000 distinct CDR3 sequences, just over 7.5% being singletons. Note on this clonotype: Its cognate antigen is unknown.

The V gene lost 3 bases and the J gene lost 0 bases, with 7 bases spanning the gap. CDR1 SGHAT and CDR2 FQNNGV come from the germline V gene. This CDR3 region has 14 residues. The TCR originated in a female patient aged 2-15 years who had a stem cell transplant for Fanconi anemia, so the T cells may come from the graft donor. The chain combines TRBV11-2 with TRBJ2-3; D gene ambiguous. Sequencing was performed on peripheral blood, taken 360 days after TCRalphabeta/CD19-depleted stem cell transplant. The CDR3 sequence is CASSFSPSTDTQYF. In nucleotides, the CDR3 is TGTGCCAGCAGCTTTTCCCCGAGCACAGATACGCAGTATTTT.